A single sample gave rise to the 17 T cell receptor beta chains below, sequenced in a study of T cell repertoires in cytomegalovirus infection. A single record per CDR3 protein comes from TCRdb applying MiXCR to the reads. The data contain tens of thousands of distinct CDR3 sequences, more than 20% of them seen just once; the ten biggest clones take up around 20%. These receptors have no identified antigens. Sequenced input: PBMCs, sequenced either directly or after in vitro stimulation (not recorded which). The receptors shown here come from a human donor in good health (CMV status not recorded). Some clones in this sample may be carry-over from other donors' samples.

This clonotype was seen a few times. The chain links TRBV15 to TRBJ2-6; maybe TRBD2 (5 bases). V was cut by 0 bases and J by 1 base, with 7 bases left in between. The CDR3 has 16 residues. CDR1 LNHNV and CDR2 YYDKDF come from the germline V gene (reference sequence). The CDR3 spells CATSRDEGSGANVLTF. The CDR3, as DNA: TGTGCCACCAGCAGAGATGAGGGTTCTGGGGCCAACGTCCTGACTTTC.

This clonotype has ten or more counts. The chain uses TRBV28 and TRBJ2-7; D gene unclear. This CDR3 contains 12 residues. The V gene's germline CDR1 is MDHEN and CDR2 SYDVKM. V was shortened by 7 bases and J by 1 base, with 8 bases between the two germline ends. The CDR3 region has the DNA TGTGCCAGCAACCAGCTTTCCTACGAGCAGTACTTC. Translating it yields CASNQLSYEQYF.

This clonotype was observed a handful of times. J is TRBJ1-5 and V is TRBV6-1, with D uncertain. This CDR3 is 13 amino acids long. Germline loops: CDR1 MNHNS, CDR2 SASEGT. CDR3 sequence reads: CASRASSGQPQHF. The CDR3 DNA follows: TGTGCTTCGCGCGCGAGTTCTGGACAGCCCCAGCATTTT.

This clonotype was detected ten times or more. The gene calls are TRBV5-1 and TRBJ1-2; a weak D match, TRBD1 (5 bases). Looked up from germline, CDR1 is SGHRS and CDR2 is YFSETQ. Deletions cut 8 bases from V and 9 bases from J, with 26 bases between. The CDR3 spans 15 residues. CDR3 in amino acids: CASKTLGTGEESYTF. The CDR3 coding sequence is TGCGCCAGTAAGACCCTCGGGACGGGGGAAGAGAGCTACACCTTC. Full variable domain (missing parts from reference TRBV5-1 and TRBJ1-2): KAGVTQTPRYLIKTRGQQVTLSCSPISGHRSVSWYQQTPGQGLQFLFEYFSETQRNKGNFPGRFSGRQFSNSRSEMNVSTLELGDSALYLCASKTLGTGEESYTFGSGTRLTVV.

This clonotype was seen ten or more times. This chain connects TRBV11-2 to TRBJ2-5; D could derive from TRBD1 or TRBD2 (5 bases each). Deletions cut 6 bases from V and 5 bases from J, with 19 bases between. This CDR3 is 15 amino acids long. The germline CDR1 and CDR2 sequences are SGHAT and FQNNGV. CDR3 loop: CASSPQGDGRETQYF. In nucleotides, the CDR3 is TGTGCCAGCAGTCCTCAGGGAGACGGCAGGGAGACCCAGTACTTC.

This rearrangement joins TRBV5-1 to TRBJ2-5, with no clear D. The germline V gene has CDR1 SGHRS and CDR2 YFSETQ. CDR3 size: 15 residues. Between the trimmed V and J ends, which lost 0 bases and 0 bases, there was a span of 9 bases. The CDR3 loop reads CASSLGASYQETQYF. The CDR3 DNA reads TGCGCCAGCAGCTTGGGGGCCAGTTACCAAGAGACCCAGTACTTC.

The CDR3 region has the DNA TGTGCCAGCAGCTCGAGGTTGGGGGAAAAACTGTTTTTT. Protein sequence: CASSSRLGEKLFF. The genes are TRBV5-4 and TRBJ1-4; D remains unclear. Germline CDR1 and CDR2: SGHNT and YYREEE (reference sequence). The CDR3 sequence is 13 residues long. V was trimmed by 3 bases and J by 8 bases, leaving 11 bases between them.

The chain links TRBV18 to TRBJ1-3; 7 bases map to TRBD1. The germline CDR1 and CDR2 sequences are KGHSH and LQKENI. The CDR3 is 14 residues long. Trimming at V came to 2 bases and at J to 4 bases, leaving 2 bases not matched to a gene. The CDR3 DNA sequence: TGTGCCAGCTCACCAGACAGGGCGGGAAACACCATATATTTT. It encodes CASSPDRAGNTIYF.

This clonotype was seen many times. This chain joins TRBV7-8 and TRBJ1-3, with 12 positions matching TRBD1. Trimming cost V 6 bases and J 4 bases; bases outside gene matches: 13. The CDR3 is 18 amino acids. The germline V gene encodes CDR1 SGHVS and CDR2 FQNEAQ. The CDR3 DNA sequence: TGTGCCAGCAGGGCCCTCCGGGACAGGGGGCCAATCGGAAACACCATATATTTT. Translated: CASRALRDRGPIGNTIYF.

The sample holds many counts of this clonotype. The chain carries TRBV28 and TRBJ2-1; D gene uncertain. This CDR3 is 14 amino acids long. CDR1 and CDR2 (germline): MDHEN, SYDVKM. The ends were cut back, 6 bases at V and 1 base at J, with 10 bases in the middle. In nucleotides, the CDR3 is TGTGCCAGCAGGCCCCGTAGGTCCTACAATGAGCAGTTCTTC. Translating gives CASRPRRSYNEQFF. The full variable domain, its missing parts supplied by reference TRBV28 and TRBJ2-1, is DVKVTQSSRYLVKRTGEKVFLECVQDMDHENMFWYRQDPGLGLRLIYFSYDVKMKEKGDIPEGYSVSREKKERFSLILESASTNQTSMYLCASRPRRSYNEQFFGPGTRLTVL.

This clonotype was found a few times. The V call is TRBV2, the J call TRBJ2-5, with 11 bases matching TRBD2. Germline CDR1 reads SNHLY; CDR2 reads FYNNEI. CDR3 length: 16 residues. J gave up 5 bases and V 6 bases, and 11 bases lay outside the gene matches. CDR3 coding DNA: TGTGCCAGCAGGGAGGGACTAGCGGCCTTCGTGGAGACCCAGTACTTC. This translates into CASREGLAAFVETQYF.

Only a few counts were recorded for this clonotype. V and J are TRBV14 and TRBJ2-7; no clear D gene. The V and J ends lost 4 bases and 2 bases respectively, with 12 bases between them. The germline CDR1 and CDR2 sequences are SGHDN and FVKESK. The CDR3 sequence is 14 residues long. The CDR3 region has the DNA TGTGCCAGCAGCCCCGATTTGGCCGCCTACGAGCAGTACTTC. Residues: CASSPDLAAYEQYF. Together with reference TRBV14 and TRBJ2-7, the CDR3 gives the full variable domain: EAGVTQFPSHSVIEKGQTVTLRCDPISGHDNLYWYRRVMGKEIKFLLHFVKESKQDESGMPNNRFLAERTGGTYSTLKVQPAELEDSGVYFCASSPDLAAYEQYFGPGTRLTVT.

V and J are TRBV6-2 or TRBV6-3 and TRBJ2-6, with D perhaps TRBD1 (6 bases). The germline gives CDR1 MNHEY, CDR2 SVGEGT. The CDR3 is 17 residues long. V was shortened by 4 bases and J by 1 base, with 14 bases between the two germline ends. CDR3: CASSWQGRGSGANVLTF. The CDR3 DNA is TGTGCCAGCAGTTGGCAGGGGCGAGGTTCTGGGGCCAACGTCCTGACTTTC.

This clonotype came up many times. The V call is TRBV11-2, the J call TRBJ2-7; D is unresolved. CDR1 and CDR2 from the germline V gene are SGHAT and FQNNGV. Trimming removed 7 bases at V and 0 bases at J, with 13 bases between. The CDR3 has 14 residues. The CDR3 sequence is CASNGRQSSYEQYF. As DNA, the CDR3 is TGTGCCAGCAACGGGCGCCAGAGCTCCTACGAGCAGTACTTC.

This rearrangement joins TRBV7-8 to TRBJ1-1; D remains ambiguous. V was pared by 5 bases and J by 1 base, with 17 bases between. The CDR3 contains 16 residues. Germline CDR1 SGHVS, CDR2 FQNEAQ. CDR3 residues: CASSPRRAGGNTEAFF. The DNA for the CDR3 is TGTGCCAGCAGCCCCCGGCGGGCCGGCGGGAACACTGAAGCTTTCTTT.

Ten or more counts support this clonotype. Germline is not matched at one junction end, which may reflect a read error. The chain links TRBV2 to TRBJ2-1, with TRBD1 as a possible D gene (5 bases). There are 15 residues in the CDR3. Germline CDR1 reads SNHLY; CDR2 reads FYNNEI. The CDR3, as DNA: TGTGCCAGCAGTGCAGAGGTTAGCCAGTCCTCTCTGGGGCTCTTC. Protein: CASSAEVSQSSLGLF.

This clonotype came up many times. The chain joins TRBV6-1 to TRBJ2-7; TRBD1 aligns across 7 bases. J was trimmed by 0 bases and V by 5 bases; bases with no gene match: 10. The CDR3 sequence is 16 residues long. Looked up from germline, CDR1 is MNHNS and CDR2 is SASEGT. The CDR3: CASSSTGTASSYEQYF. In DNA form, the CDR3 reads TGTGCCAGCAGTTCAACCGGGACAGCTAGCTCCTACGAGCAGTACTTC.